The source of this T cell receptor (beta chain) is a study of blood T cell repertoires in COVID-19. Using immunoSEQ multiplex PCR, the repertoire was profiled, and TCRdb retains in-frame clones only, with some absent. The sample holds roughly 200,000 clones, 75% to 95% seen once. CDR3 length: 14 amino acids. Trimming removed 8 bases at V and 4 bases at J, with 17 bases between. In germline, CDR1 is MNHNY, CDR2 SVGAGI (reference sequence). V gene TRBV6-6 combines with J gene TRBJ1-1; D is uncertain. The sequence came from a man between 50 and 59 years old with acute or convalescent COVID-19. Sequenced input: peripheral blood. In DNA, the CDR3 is TGTGCCAGCGCCAAACTGATCCTGTTCACTGAAGCTTTCTTT. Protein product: CASAKLILFTEAFF.